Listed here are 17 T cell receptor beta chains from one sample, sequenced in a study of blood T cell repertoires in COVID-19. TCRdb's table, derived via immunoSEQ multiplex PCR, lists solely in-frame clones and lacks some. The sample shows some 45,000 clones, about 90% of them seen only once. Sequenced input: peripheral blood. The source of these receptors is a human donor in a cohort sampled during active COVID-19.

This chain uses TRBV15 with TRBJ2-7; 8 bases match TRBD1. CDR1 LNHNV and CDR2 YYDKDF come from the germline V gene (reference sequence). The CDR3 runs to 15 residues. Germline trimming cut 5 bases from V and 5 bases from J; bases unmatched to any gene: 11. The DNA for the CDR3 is TGTGCCACCAGCCGGCGCTCCGGACAGGGCCACGAGCAGTACTTC. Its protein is CATSRRSGQGHEQYF.

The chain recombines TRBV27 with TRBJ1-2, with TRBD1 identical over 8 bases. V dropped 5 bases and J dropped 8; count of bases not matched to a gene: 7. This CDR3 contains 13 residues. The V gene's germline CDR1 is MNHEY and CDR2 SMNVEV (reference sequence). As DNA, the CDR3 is TGTGCCAGCAGTCAAACAGGGGGGTTCGGCTACACCTTC. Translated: CASSQTGGFGYTF.

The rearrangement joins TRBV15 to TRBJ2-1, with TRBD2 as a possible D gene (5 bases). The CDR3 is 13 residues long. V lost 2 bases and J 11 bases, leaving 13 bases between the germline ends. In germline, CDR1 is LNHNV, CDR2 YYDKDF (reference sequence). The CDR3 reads CATSRRIGVKQFF. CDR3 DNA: TGTGCCACCAGCAGACGGATCGGGGTAAAGCAGTTCTTC.

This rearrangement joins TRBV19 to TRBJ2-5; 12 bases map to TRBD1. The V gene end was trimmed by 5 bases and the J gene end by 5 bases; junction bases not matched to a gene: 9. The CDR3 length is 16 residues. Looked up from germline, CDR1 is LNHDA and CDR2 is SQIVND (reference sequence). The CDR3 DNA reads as TGTGCCAGTAGTGGGACAGGGGGCAGGAGGAGGGAGACCCAGTACTTC. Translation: CASSGTGGRRRETQYF.

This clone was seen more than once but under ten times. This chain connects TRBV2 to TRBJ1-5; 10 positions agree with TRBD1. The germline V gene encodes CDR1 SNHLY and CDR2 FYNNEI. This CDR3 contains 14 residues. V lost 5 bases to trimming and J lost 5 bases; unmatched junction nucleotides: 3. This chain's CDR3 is CASSRDRGDQPQHF. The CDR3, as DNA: TGTGCCAGCAGTCGGGACAGGGGAGATCAGCCCCAGCATTTT.

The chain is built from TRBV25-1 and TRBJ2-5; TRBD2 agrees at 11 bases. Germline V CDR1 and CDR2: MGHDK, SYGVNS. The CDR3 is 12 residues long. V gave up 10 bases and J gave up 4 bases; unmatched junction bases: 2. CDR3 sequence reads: CAIGTSGETQYF. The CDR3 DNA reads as TGTGCCATAGGGACTAGCGGAGAGACCCAGTACTTC.

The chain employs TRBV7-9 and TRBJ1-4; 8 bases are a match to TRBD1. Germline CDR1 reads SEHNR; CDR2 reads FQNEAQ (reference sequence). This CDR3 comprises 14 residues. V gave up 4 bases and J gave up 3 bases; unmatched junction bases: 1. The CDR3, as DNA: TGTGCCAGCAGCTGGACAGGGCCTAATGAAAAACTGTTTTTT. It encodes CASSWTGPNEKLFF.

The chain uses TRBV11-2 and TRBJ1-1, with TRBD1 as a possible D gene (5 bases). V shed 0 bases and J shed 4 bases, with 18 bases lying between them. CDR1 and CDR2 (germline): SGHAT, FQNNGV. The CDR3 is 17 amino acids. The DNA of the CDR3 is TGTGCCAGCAGCTTAGAAGGGGTTACTCGTATGGCCACTGAAGCTTTCTTT. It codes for CASSLEGVTRMATEAFF.

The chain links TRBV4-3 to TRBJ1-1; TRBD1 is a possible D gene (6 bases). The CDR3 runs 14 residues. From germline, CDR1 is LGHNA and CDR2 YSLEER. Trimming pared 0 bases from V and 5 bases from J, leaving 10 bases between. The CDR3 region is CASSQDRGSTEAFF. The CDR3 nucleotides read TGCGCCAGCAGCCAAGACAGGGGAAGTACTGAAGCTTTCTTT.

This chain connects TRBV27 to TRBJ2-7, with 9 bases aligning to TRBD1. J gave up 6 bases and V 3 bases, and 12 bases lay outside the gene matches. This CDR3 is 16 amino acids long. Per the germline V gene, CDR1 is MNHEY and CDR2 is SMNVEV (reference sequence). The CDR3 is CASSFHGTGKVSEQYF. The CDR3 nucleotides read TGTGCCAGCAGTTTCCACGGGACAGGGAAAGTATCCGAGCAGTACTTC.

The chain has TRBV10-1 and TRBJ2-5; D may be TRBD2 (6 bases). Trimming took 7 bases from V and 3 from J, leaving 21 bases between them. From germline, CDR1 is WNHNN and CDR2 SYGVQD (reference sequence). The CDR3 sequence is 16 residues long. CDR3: CASTAGPASEKETQYF. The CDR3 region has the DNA TGCGCCAGCACCGCAGGTCCGGCTAGCGAGAAAGAGACCCAGTACTTC.

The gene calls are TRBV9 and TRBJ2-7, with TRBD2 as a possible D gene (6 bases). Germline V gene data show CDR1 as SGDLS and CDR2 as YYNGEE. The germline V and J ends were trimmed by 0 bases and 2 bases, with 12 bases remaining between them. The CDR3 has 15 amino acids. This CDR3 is CASSVAWRDPYEQYF. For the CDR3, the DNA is TGTGCCAGCAGCGTAGCCTGGCGGGATCCCTACGAGCAGTACTTC.

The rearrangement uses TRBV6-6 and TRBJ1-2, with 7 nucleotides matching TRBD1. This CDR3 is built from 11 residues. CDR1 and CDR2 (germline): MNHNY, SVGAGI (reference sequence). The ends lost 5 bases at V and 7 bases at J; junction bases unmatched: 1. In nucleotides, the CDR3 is TGTGCCAGCAGTACAGGGGTTGGCTACACCTTC. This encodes CASSTGVGYTF.

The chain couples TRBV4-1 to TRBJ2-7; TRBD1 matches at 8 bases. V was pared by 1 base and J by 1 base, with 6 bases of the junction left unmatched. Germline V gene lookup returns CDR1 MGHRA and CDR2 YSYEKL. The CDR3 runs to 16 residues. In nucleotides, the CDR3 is TGCGCCAGCAGCCAAGGAGGGAGACAGGGGTCCTACGAGCAGTACTTC. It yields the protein CASSQGGRQGSYEQYF.

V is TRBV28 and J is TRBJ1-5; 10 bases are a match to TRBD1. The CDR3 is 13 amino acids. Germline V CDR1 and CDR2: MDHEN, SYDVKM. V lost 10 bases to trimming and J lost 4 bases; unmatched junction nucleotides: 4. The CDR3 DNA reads TGTGCCACCCGACAGGGGGCTAATCAGCCCCAGCATTTT. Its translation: CATRQGANQPQHF.

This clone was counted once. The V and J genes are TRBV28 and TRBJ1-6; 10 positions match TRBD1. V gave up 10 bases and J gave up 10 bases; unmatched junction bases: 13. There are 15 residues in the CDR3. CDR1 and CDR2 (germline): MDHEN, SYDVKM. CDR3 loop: CAISSGTGASSPLHF. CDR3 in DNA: TGTGCCATCTCTTCCGGGACAGGGGCTTCCTCACCCCTCCACTTT.

The CDR3 loop reads CASSPGLAFSSYNEQFF. The DNA of the CDR3 is TGTGCCAGCAGCCCGGGACTAGCTTTCAGCTCCTACAATGAGCAGTTCTTC. This chain connects TRBV28 to TRBJ2-1, with 9 bases matching TRBD2. V trimming: 6 bases; J trimming: 0 bases; junction bases outside the gene matches: 9. The CDR3 loop spans 17 amino acids. The germline gives CDR1 MDHEN, CDR2 SYDVKM.